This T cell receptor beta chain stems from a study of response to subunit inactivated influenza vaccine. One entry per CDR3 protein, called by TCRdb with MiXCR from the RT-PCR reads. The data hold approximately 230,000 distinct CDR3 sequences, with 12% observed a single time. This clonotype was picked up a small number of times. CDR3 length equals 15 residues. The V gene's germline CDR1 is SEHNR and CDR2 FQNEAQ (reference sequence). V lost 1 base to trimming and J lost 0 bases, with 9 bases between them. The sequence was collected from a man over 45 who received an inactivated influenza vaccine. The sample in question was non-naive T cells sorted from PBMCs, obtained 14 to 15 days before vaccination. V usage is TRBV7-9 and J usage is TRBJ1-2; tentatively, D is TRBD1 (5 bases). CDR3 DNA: TGTGCCAGCAGCTTAGGACAGCCAGCTAACTATGGCTACACCTTC. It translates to CASSLGQPANYGYTF. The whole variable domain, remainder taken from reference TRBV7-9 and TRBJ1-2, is DTGVSQNPRHKITKRGQNVTFRCDPISEHNRLYWYRQTLGQGPEFLTYFQNEAQLEKSRLLSDRFSAERPKGSFSTLEIQRTEQGDSAMYLCASSLGQPANYGYTFGSGTRLTVV.